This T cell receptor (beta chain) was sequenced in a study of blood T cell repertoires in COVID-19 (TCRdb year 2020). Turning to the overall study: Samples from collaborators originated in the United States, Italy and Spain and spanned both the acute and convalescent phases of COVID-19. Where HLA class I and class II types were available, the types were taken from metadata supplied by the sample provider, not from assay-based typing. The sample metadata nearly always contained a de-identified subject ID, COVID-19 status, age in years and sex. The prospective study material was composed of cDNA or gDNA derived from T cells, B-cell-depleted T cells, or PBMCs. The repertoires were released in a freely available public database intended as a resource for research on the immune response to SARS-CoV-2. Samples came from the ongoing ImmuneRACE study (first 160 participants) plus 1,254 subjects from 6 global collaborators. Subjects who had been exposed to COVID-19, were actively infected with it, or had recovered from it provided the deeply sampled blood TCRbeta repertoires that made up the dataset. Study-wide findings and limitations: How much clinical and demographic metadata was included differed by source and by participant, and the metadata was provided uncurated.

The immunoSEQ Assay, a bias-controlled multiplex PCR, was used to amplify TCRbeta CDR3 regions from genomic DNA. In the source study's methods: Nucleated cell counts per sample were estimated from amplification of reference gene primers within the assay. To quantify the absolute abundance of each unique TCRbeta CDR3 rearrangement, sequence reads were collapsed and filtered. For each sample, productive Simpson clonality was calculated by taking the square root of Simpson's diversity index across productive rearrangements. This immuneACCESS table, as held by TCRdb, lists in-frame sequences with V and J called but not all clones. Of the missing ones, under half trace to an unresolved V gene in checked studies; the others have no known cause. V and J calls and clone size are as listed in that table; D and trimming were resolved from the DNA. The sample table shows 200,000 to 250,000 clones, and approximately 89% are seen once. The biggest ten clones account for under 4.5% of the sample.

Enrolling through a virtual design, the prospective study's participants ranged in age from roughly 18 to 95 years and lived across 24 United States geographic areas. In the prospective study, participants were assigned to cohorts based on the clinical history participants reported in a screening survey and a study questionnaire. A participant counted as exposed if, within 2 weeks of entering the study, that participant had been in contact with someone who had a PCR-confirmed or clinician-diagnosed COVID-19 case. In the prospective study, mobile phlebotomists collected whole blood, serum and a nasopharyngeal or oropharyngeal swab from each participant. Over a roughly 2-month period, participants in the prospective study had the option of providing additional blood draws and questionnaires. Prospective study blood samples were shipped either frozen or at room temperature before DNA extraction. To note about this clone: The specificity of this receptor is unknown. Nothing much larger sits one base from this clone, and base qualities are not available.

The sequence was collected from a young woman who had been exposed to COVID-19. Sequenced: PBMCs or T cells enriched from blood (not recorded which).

The CDR3 corresponds to CASSQDKGGPGTDTQYF. The sequence in DNA is TGTGCCAGCAGCCAAGATAAAGGGGGACCAGGCACAGATACGCAGTATTTT. The V gene is TRBV4-2 and the J gene is TRBJ2-3; tentative D gene TRBD1, with 6 bases matching. The CDR3 goes from the cysteine to the phenylalanine over 17 residues. Only CDR3 DNA is held: 51 bases, read in frame from base 1. V and J lose 0 bases and 1 base, and a span of 14 bases separates them. CDR1 is given as LGHNA and CDR2 as YNFKEQ, both from the germline V gene.